This T cell receptor (beta chain) comes out of a study of post-analysis software for immune sequencing data. Looked up from germline, CDR1 is SNHLY and CDR2 is FYNNEI. With 6 bases removed from V and 4 bases from J, the gap between germline ends came to 13 bases. CDR3 length: 14 amino acids. A few counts support this clonotype. Its antigen is currently unknown. Study-level findings and limits: Controls showed lower frequencies than patients for a handful of TRBV segments, and TRBV5-6, TRBV5-1 and TRBV20-1 were among these. Strong co-clustering by F measure was seen for same-batch samples. Controls significantly exceeded multiple sclerosis patients in normalized Chao1 diversity.

cDNA libraries of TCR beta carried unique molecular identifiers. MiXCR, applied by TCRdb to the PCR reads, yields one record per CDR3 protein. Of a few hundred thousand distinct CDR3 sequences listed, approximately 34% were seen once; the top ten hold under 7%. The rearrangement uses TRBV2 and TRBJ2-4; D gene ambiguous. Sequencing input: blood. This clonotype was obtained from a girl aged 2-17 years with multiple sclerosis. CDR3 sequence reads: CASRTDGDKNIQYF. The CDR3 DNA reads TGTGCCAGCAGAACAGATGGGGATAAAAACATTCAGTACTTC.